The next 23 T cell receptor beta chains were all read from a single sample in a study of cytomegalovirus exposure and HLA in healthy donors (dated by TCRdb to about 2017). Libraries were constructed by the immunoSEQ multiplex PCR assay. For the multiplex PCR, a mixture combining 60 forward primers for TCR Vbeta segments and 13 reverse primers for TCR Jbeta segments was used. Held by TCRdb, this immuneACCESS table contains in-frame sequences only and omits some clones. Under half of the omission traces to an unresolved V gene where checked; the cause of the rest is unknown. For this sample, the table gives around 35,000 clones. The biggest ten clones account for under 2% of the sample. Material: PBMCs. Receptor source: a woman aged 40 to 55 in good health and CMV-seropositive.

The chain employs TRBV11-2 and TRBJ2-5, with D unclear. V shed 3 bases and J shed 2 bases, with 13 bases lying between them. The V gene's germline CDR1 is SGHAT and CDR2 FQNNGV. This CDR3 contains 15 residues. Here the CDR3 reads CASSFSARPQETQYF. In nucleotides, the CDR3 is TGTGCCAGCAGCTTTTCGGCTAGACCTCAAGAGACCCAGTACTTC. The full variable domain, its missing parts supplied by reference TRBV11-2 and TRBJ2-5, is EAGVAQSPRYKIIEKRQSVAFWCNPISGHATLYWYQQILGQGPKLLIQFQNNGVVDDSQLPKDRFSAERLKGVDSTLKIQPAKLEDSAVYLCASSFSARPQETQYFGPGTRLLVL.

The gene calls are TRBV10-2 and TRBJ1-5, with D tentatively TRBD1 (6 bases). V lost 5 bases and J lost 8, with 16 bases in between. The germline gives CDR1 WSHSY, CDR2 SAAADI. This CDR3 spans 14 amino acids. This CDR3 reads CASSKRQAREPQHF. The DNA for the CDR3 is TGCGCCAGCAGTAAAAGACAGGCACGGGAGCCCCAGCATTTT.

The J gene is TRBJ1-1, the V gene TRBV28; a weak D match, TRBD1 (6 bases). CDR1 is MDHEN, CDR2 SYDVKM, per germline. Deletions cut 7 bases from V and 1 base from J, with 16 bases between. The CDR3 covers 15 residues. This chain's CDR3 is CASTPPTTGNTEAFF. The CDR3 DNA is TGTGCCAGCACCCCTCCAACGACAGGGAACACTGAAGCTTTCTTT.

The rearrangement uses TRBV28 and TRBJ2-7; 9 bases agree with TRBD1. The ends lost 5 bases at V and 1 base at J; junction bases unmatched: 3. The CDR3 is 14 residues long. Germline lookup yields CDR1 MDHEN and CDR2 SYDVKM. The CDR3 reads CASSTQGASYEQYF. CDR3 sequence (DNA): TGTGCCAGCAGTACACAGGGGGCGTCCTACGAGCAGTACTTC. The entire variable domain, with the rest obtained from reference TRBV28 and TRBJ2-7, is as follows: DVKVTQSSRYLVKRTGEKVFLECVQDMDHENMFWYRQDPGLGLRLIYFSYDVKMKEKGDIPEGYSVSREKKERFSLILESASTNQTSMYLCASSTQGASYEQYFGPGTRLTVT.

This chain links TRBV5-1 with TRBJ2-1; D is perhaps TRBD2 (5 bases). Deletions cut 3 bases from V and 0 bases from J, with 16 bases between. From germline, CDR1 is SGHRS and CDR2 YFSETQ. The CDR3 runs to 17 residues. CDR3 residues: CASSWRTRASSYNEQFF. For the CDR3, the DNA is TGCGCCAGCAGCTGGAGAACTAGGGCGTCCTCCTACAATGAGCAGTTCTTC.

This sequence joins TRBV14 and TRBJ1-3; D gene unclear. This CDR3 is built from 15 residues. The germline CDR1 and CDR2 sequences are SGHDN and FVKESK. Trimming shortened V by 0 bases and J by 4 bases, and 10 bases separated the two germline ends. CDR3 region: CASSQDLPGGNTIYF. The CDR3 coding sequence is TGTGCCAGCAGCCAAGATCTACCGGGGGGAAACACCATATATTTT.

The rearrangement links TRBV9 to TRBJ1-4; no clear D. The ends were cut back, 6 bases at V and 8 bases at J, with 20 bases in the middle. Germline V CDR1 and CDR2: SGDLS, YYNGEE. This CDR3 spans 15 amino acids. The CDR3 spells CASTSFEGIDEKLFF. The DNA of the CDR3 is TGTGCCAGCACATCGTTCGAGGGAATTGACGAAAAACTGTTTTTT.

The chain employs TRBV14 and TRBJ1-2, with TRBD1 matching 8 bases. The germline CDR1 and CDR2 sequences are SGHDN and FVKESK. CDR3 length: 16 residues. The trim removed 1 base at V and 6 bases at J, leaving 10 bases unmatched. CDR3 nucleotides: TGTGCCAGCAGCCAAGGAGTTCAGGGGGCGTTAAATGGCTACACCTTC. Translated, it gives CASSQGVQGALNGYTF.

The chain links TRBV29-1 to TRBJ2-2; TRBD1 matches 10 bases. After removal of 6 bases from V and 2 bases from J, the junction contained 6 bases not matched to a gene. In germline, CDR1 is SQVTM, CDR2 ANQGSEA. The CDR3 length is 15 residues. The CDR3 DNA reads TGCAGCGTCACGACAGGGGGCTTCAACACCGGGGAGCTGTTTTTT. This translates into CSVTTGGFNTGELFF.

This rearrangement joins TRBV5-6 to TRBJ1-1; 8 nucleotides agree with TRBD1. The CDR3 loop spans 14 amino acids. The germline V gene encodes CDR1 SGHDT and CDR2 YYEEEE. J gave up 1 base and V 2 bases, and 1 base lay outside the gene matches. This CDR3 is CASSLQGGNTEAFF. CDR3 DNA: TGTGCCAGCAGCTTACAGGGGGGGAACACTGAAGCTTTCTTT.

This chain uses TRBV7-9 with TRBJ1-1; D unclear. The V gene's germline CDR1 is SEHNR and CDR2 FQNEAQ (reference sequence). The length of the CDR3 is 14 residues. The V end was cut by 5 bases, the J end by 1 base, with 11 bases between. This CDR3 is CASSRAGGNTEAFF. The CDR3 DNA reads as TGTGCCAGCAGCAGGGCGGGCGGGAACACTGAAGCTTTCTTT. The whole variable domain, remainder taken from reference TRBV7-9 and TRBJ1-1, is DTGVSQNPRHKITKRGQNVTFRCDPISEHNRLYWYRQTLGQGPEFLTYFQNEAQLEKSRLLSDRFSAERPKGSFSTLEIQRTEQGDSAMYLCASSRAGGNTEAFFGQGTRLTVV.

The rearrangement links TRBV7-9 to TRBJ1-1, with D maybe TRBD1 (6 bases). Germline V lookup: CDR1 SEHNR, CDR2 FQNEAQ (reference sequence). Trimming removed 1 base at V and 5 bases at J, with 14 bases between. This CDR3 has 15 residues. CDR3 amino acids: CASSLVVRGYTEAFF. CDR3 coding DNA: TGTGCCAGCAGCTTAGTGGTCAGGGGTTATACTGAAGCTTTCTTT.

This sequence joins TRBV6-6 and TRBJ2-1, with 11 bases lining up with TRBD2. There are 15 residues in the CDR3. The V segment lost 5 bases and the J segment 4 bases; nucleotides outside the gene matches: 4. The germline V gene encodes CDR1 MNHNY and CDR2 SVGAGI (reference sequence). The CDR3 is CASSPGLAVYNEQFF. CDR3 nucleotide sequence: TGTGCCAGCAGTCCGGGACTAGCGGTTTACAATGAGCAGTTCTTC.

The chain couples TRBV5-1 to TRBJ2-5; the D gene is possibly TRBD1 (6 bases). The end of the DNA aligns better with TRBJ2-7, so the J call may be wrong. Germline V gene data show CDR1 as SGHRS and CDR2 as YFSETQ. The CDR3 extends over 15 amino acids. The chain's CDR3 is CASSLEVGATYEQYF. The CDR3 DNA reads TGCGCCAGCAGCTTGGAGGTGGGGGCCACCTACGAGCAGTACTTC.

The chain has TRBV28 and TRBJ2-7, with a tentative D call TRBD1 (5 bases). V gave up 2 bases and J gave up 3 bases, with 11 bases separating them. The germline V gene has CDR1 MDHEN and CDR2 SYDVKM. The CDR3 consists of 14 residues. This CDR3 reads CASSLQGDFYEQYF. The CDR3 region has the DNA TGTGCCAGCAGTTTACAGGGTGATTTCTACGAGCAGTACTTC.

This rearrangement joins TRBV7-8 to TRBJ1-3; 10 bases match TRBD1. With 5 bases clipped from V and 2 bases from J, the junction kept 6 bases outside the gene matches. CDR3 length: 16 residues. The germline V gene has CDR1 SGHVS and CDR2 FQNEAQ. The CDR3 loop is CASSPWGQGTGNTIYF. CDR3 DNA sequence: TGTGCCAGCAGCCCTTGGGGACAGGGGACTGGAAACACCATATATTTT.

The chain couples TRBV5-6 to TRBJ2-1, with no clear D. V shed 3 bases and J shed 6 bases, with 4 bases lying between them. The germline V gene has CDR1 SGHDT and CDR2 YYEEEE. CDR3 size: 11 residues. CDR3 bases: TGTGCCAGCAGCTGGAGCAATGAGCAGTTCTTC. This gives the protein CASSWSNEQFF.

This chain uses TRBV18 with TRBJ2-1, with 8 bases identical to TRBD2. The CDR3 length is 13 residues. The germline V gene has CDR1 KGHSH and CDR2 LQKENI. Unmatched junction bases numbered 2, after V lost 2 bases and J lost 8 bases. CDR3 bases: TGTGCCAGCTCACCAGGCGGGAGGTATGAGCAGTTCTTC. Its protein product is CASSPGGRYEQFF.

In regard to this clone: The junction does not match germline at one end; this may be a read error. The V and J genes are TRBV5-1 and TRBJ2-1; D is possibly TRBD2 (6 bases). The CDR3 loop spans 15 amino acids. Germline CDR1 is SGHRS and CDR2 is YFSETQ. Written as DNA, the CDR3 is TGCGCCAGCAGCTGGGACGGGAGCTCCGACAATGAGCAGTTCTTC. This gives the protein CASSWDGSSDNEQFF.

The chain links TRBV4-2 to TRBJ1-6; 8 bases are shared with TRBD1. The CDR3 spans 18 residues. The V gene's germline CDR1 is LGHNA and CDR2 YNFKEQ. Losses at the gene ends were 1 base for V and 7 bases for J; bases not matched to a gene: 12. CDR3 nucleotides: TGTGCCAGCAGCCAAGGAACAGGGGGGGGCCTGAGGAATTCACCCCTCCACTTT. Its protein is CASSQGTGGGLRNSPLHF.

The rearrangement joins TRBV28 to TRBJ2-7; 9 nucleotides align to TRBD2. Germline CDR1 MDHEN, CDR2 SYDVKM. The CDR3 consists of 15 residues. The trim removed 4 bases at V and 6 bases at J, leaving 10 bases unmatched. The CDR3 sequence: CASSSRVAGVLEQYF. For the CDR3, the DNA is TGTGCCAGCAGTTCCCGGGTAGCGGGAGTGCTCGAGCAGTACTTC.

Regarding this clone: Other DNA sequences of this sample code for an identical CDR3. The CDR3 DNA follows: TGTGCCAGCTCTCAACAAGAGACCCAGTACTTC. Translation: CASSQQETQYF. The chain is built from TRBV18 and TRBJ2-5; the D is unclear. The CDR3 totals 11 residues. V was trimmed by 6 bases and J by 2 bases, leaving 4 bases between them. The V gene's germline CDR1 is KGHSH and CDR2 LQKENI.

V is TRBV11-2 and J is TRBJ2-7; D is possibly TRBD1 (6 bases). The V gene lost 4 bases and the J gene lost 1 base, with 11 bases spanning the gap. The CDR3 sequence is 14 residues long. CDR1 is SGHAT, CDR2 FQNNGV, per germline. The CDR3 region is CASSSRTDSYEQYF. The CDR3 nucleotides are TGTGCCAGCAGCTCCAGGACAGATTCCTACGAGCAGTACTTC.